The 25 T cell receptor beta chains below all came from one sample that was sequenced in a study of Ad26.COV2.S vaccination and SARS-CoV-2 variants. The treatment: some 20 received Ad26.COV2.S at low or high dose, single or two shots; several received placebo; per-sample allocation not given. Vaccine and placebo recipients were sampled on day 63 after the first injection. Using immunoSEQ multiplex PCR, the repertoire was profiled, and TCRdb retains in-frame clones only, with some absent. The sample includes about 390,000 clones, approximately 90% seen only once; the top ten take less than 2%. This specimen consisted of peripheral blood, obtained in a trial of Ad26.COV2.S vaccine versus placebo. The source of these receptors is a person aged 18-65 years who received the Ad26.COV2.S COVID-19 vaccine or a placebo.

This chain joins TRBV6-5 and TRBJ1-2, with D unclear. This CDR3 has 15 residues. V was trimmed by 0 bases and J by 4 bases, leaving 12 bases between them. Germline V gives CDR1 MNHEY, CDR2 SVGAGI. The CDR3 bases are TGTGCCAGCAGTTACTCGAGGCAGAATGCCTATGGCTACACCTTC. Protein sequence: CASSYSRQNAYGYTF.

J is TRBJ1-2 and V is TRBV29-1; 7 bases align to TRBD1. CDR1 is SQVTM and CDR2 is ANQGSEA in the germline V gene. The length of the CDR3 is 13 residues. V lost 5 bases to trimming and J lost 0 bases; unmatched junction nucleotides: 3. This chain's CDR3 is CSVPQGANYGYTF. The CDR3, as DNA: TGCAGCGTTCCTCAGGGGGCTAACTATGGCTACACCTTC.

This clone was seen a handful of times. This rearrangement joins TRBV10-2 to TRBJ2-7, with D uncertain. V shed 4 bases and J shed 1 base, with 5 bases lying between them. Germline V gives CDR1 WSHSY, CDR2 SAAADI. The CDR3 is made up of 12 amino acids. The CDR3 loop is CASSVNSYEQYF. CDR3 nucleotides: TGCGCCAGCAGTGTGAATTCCTACGAGCAGTACTTC.

V gene TRBV6-5 combines with J gene TRBJ2-5; TRBD1 agrees at 8 bases. The CDR3 length is 14 residues. The germline CDR1 and CDR2 sequences are MNHEY and SVGAGI. After removal of 6 bases from V and 4 bases from J, the junction contained 7 bases not matched to a gene. CDR3 amino acids: CASSSGRGPETQYF. CDR3 nucleotides: TGTGCCAGCAGCTCGGGCAGGGGGCCAGAGACCCAGTACTTC.

The chain carries TRBV6-2 or TRBV6-3 and TRBJ2-3; D may correspond to TRBD1 or TRBD2 (7 bases each). The germline gives CDR1 MNHEY, CDR2 SVGEGT. The CDR3 contains 16 residues. V was cut by 6 bases and J by 5 bases, with 21 bases left in between. The CDR3 coding sequence is TGTGCCAGCAGCCAAAGGGGGAGGGGGACAGTAGATACGCAGTATTTT. This gives the protein CASSQRGRGTVDTQYF.

This chain connects TRBV5-1 to TRBJ2-7; a weak D match, TRBD2 (6 bases). There are 14 residues in the CDR3. Trimming shortened V by 0 bases and J by 5 bases, and 12 bases separated the two germline ends. CDR1 is SGHRS and CDR2 is YFSETQ in the germline V gene. As DNA, the CDR3 is TGCGCCAGCAGCTTGGACCCCAGGACTAACGAGCAGTACTTC. This codes for CASSLDPRTNEQYF.

The chain carries TRBV20-1 and TRBJ1-5; 7 nucleotides align to TRBD1. V lost 3 bases, J lost 2 bases, and 1 base stayed unmatched. The germline V gene encodes CDR1 DFQATT and CDR2 SNEGSKA (reference sequence). This CDR3 comprises 13 residues. The CDR3 coding sequence is TGCAGTGCTAGTCAGGGGGGCAATCAGCCCCAGCATTTT. Its translation: CSASQGGNQPQHF.

This clone was seen just once. This rearrangement joins TRBV12-5 to TRBJ2-5; D is uncertain. Germline CDR1 reads LGHNT; CDR2 reads FRNRAP. The CDR3 totals 13 residues. V lost 1 base to trimming and J lost 5 bases, with 8 bases between them. CDR3 sequence reads: CASGLDSLETQYF. CDR3 DNA sequence: TGTGCTAGTGGTTTGGACTCCCTGGAGACCCAGTACTTC.

V is TRBV7-9 and J is TRBJ1-6; D call uncertain. V lost 4 bases and J lost 6, with 10 bases in between. Germline CDR1 SEHNR, CDR2 FQNEAQ (reference sequence). The CDR3 contains 14 residues. CDR3 bases: TGTGCCAGCAGCTCAGACAACCCTAATTCACCCCTCCACTTT. Translated, it gives CASSSDNPNSPLHF.

The V gene is TRBV15, the J gene TRBJ1-2, with a weak D call TRBD1 (5 bases). Germline CDR1 LNHNV, CDR2 YYDKDF (reference sequence). This CDR3 comprises 15 residues. The V end was cut by 3 bases, the J end by 7 bases, with 18 bases between. DNA for the CDR3: TGTGCCACCAGCAGGTCCCCCCTCGCAGGGACTGGCTACACCTTC. Translation gives CATSRSPLAGTGYTF.

This sequence joins TRBV10-3 and TRBJ2-7; 7 positions match TRBD1. This CDR3 is built from 14 residues. CDR1 ENHRY and CDR2 SYGVKD come from the germline V gene. V lost 5 bases to trimming and J lost 0 bases; unmatched junction nucleotides: 4. DNA of the CDR3: TGTGCCATCAGTTCGACAGGGAGCTCCTACGAGCAGTACTTC. Translated, it gives CAISSTGSSYEQYF.

The rearrangement uses TRBV7-2 and TRBJ1-2; the D is unclear. The CDR3 contains 16 residues. Germline V gene data show CDR1 as SGHTA and CDR2 as FQGNSA. The V end was cut by 0 bases, the J end by 4 bases, with 15 bases between. This CDR3 reads CASSLAQLGPTYGYTF. For the CDR3, the DNA is TGTGCCAGCAGCTTAGCCCAACTGGGTCCAACCTATGGCTACACCTTC.

The chain is built from TRBV7-9 and TRBJ2-7; D not certain. Germline V gene data show CDR1 as SEHNR and CDR2 as FQNEAQ (reference sequence). The germline V and J ends were trimmed by 5 bases and 1 base, with 12 bases remaining between them. The CDR3 loop spans 14 amino acids. The CDR3 DNA reads as TGTGCCAGCAGCCCGGACGGTCAATCCTACGAGCAGTACTTC. Translated: CASSPDGQSYEQYF.

The chain employs TRBV28 and TRBJ2-7; perhaps TRBD2 as D (6 bases). The V gene's germline CDR1 is MDHEN and CDR2 SYDVKM. This CDR3 spans 16 amino acids. Trimming pared 5 bases from V and 5 bases from J, leaving 22 bases between. The CDR3 protein is CASSPMTRRERHEQYF. The CDR3 nucleotides read TGTGCCAGCAGTCCGATGACCAGGAGGGAGAGGCACGAGCAGTACTTC.

The chain uses TRBV18 and TRBJ2-2; 7 nucleotides agree with TRBD1. The V gene's germline CDR1 is KGHSH and CDR2 LQKENI. This CDR3 contains 20 residues. Trimming cost V 2 bases and J 3 bases; bases outside gene matches: 18. The CDR3 region is CASSPGKGQTPLRDTGELFF. The DNA for the CDR3 is TGTGCCAGCTCACCAGGAAAGGGACAGACACCACTGCGAGACACCGGGGAGCTGTTTTTT.

The chain couples TRBV3-1 (or the pseudogene TRBV3-2) to TRBJ2-5; 9 bases are a match to TRBD2. J lost 2 bases, V lost 1 base, and 8 bases had no gene match. CDR3 length equals 17 residues. Germline V gene sequence: CDR1 LGHDT, CDR2 YNNKEL (reference sequence). CDR3 nucleotide sequence: TGTGCCAGCAGCCAAGCCGTCGCGGGGGGGCCACAAGAGACCCAGTACTTC. Residues: CASSQAVAGGPQETQYF.

J is TRBJ1-1 and V is TRBV10-3, with TRBD1 matching 7 bases. CDR1 and CDR2 from the germline V gene are ENHRY and SYGVKD. This CDR3 has 14 residues. Trimming removed 2 bases from V and 0 bases from J; junction bases left unmatched: 0. The CDR3 loop is CAISEQGVNTEAFF. The CDR3 coding sequence is TGTGCCATCAGTGAGCAGGGGGTGAACACTGAAGCTTTCTTT.

Note on this clone: Distinct nucleotide sequences in the sample also encode this CDR3. J is TRBJ1-4 and V is TRBV4-3, with D unclear. CDR1 is LGHNA, CDR2 YSLEER, per germline. Trimming pared 0 bases from V and 5 bases from J, leaving 10 bases between. CDR3 length: 15 residues. CDR3 protein: CASSQDRATNEKLFF. The CDR3 DNA reads TGCGCCAGCAGCCAAGATAGGGCGACGAATGAAAAACTGTTTTTT.

The V gene is TRBV9, the J gene TRBJ2-1; 7 bases match TRBD1. From germline, CDR1 is SGDLS and CDR2 YYNGEE. V shed 0 bases and J 7 bases; nucleotides not matched to a gene: 7. The CDR3 covers 15 residues. CDR3 coding DNA: TGTGCCAGCAGCGTAGGAGGGGGCGCAGGTAATGAGCAGTTCTTC. The encoded protein is CASSVGGGAGNEQFF. The full variable domain, with the rest looked up from reference TRBV9 and TRBJ2-1, is DSGVTQTPKHLITATGQRVTLRCSPRSGDLSVYWYQQSLDQGLQFLIQYYNGEERAKGNILERFSAQQFPDLHSELNLSSLELGDSALYFCASSVGGGAGNEQFFGPGTRLTVL.

The chain recombines TRBV4-3 with TRBJ2-3, with D uncertain. Germline CDR1 reads LGHNA; CDR2 reads YSLEER. Trimming took 0 bases from V and 2 from J, leaving 18 bases between them. The CDR3 length is 18 residues. CDR3 coding DNA: TGCGCCAGCAGCCAAGATCTAATCGGTAGCAGGTCCACAGATACGCAGTATTTT. Translation: CASSQDLIGSRSTDTQYF.

The chain uses TRBV2 and TRBJ1-1, with D possibly being TRBD1 (5 bases). V lost 5 bases, J lost 0 bases, and 16 bases lay in between. Germline V CDR1 and CDR2: SNHLY, FYNNEI. The CDR3 contains 16 residues. The CDR3 region has the DNA TGTGCCAGCAGTCCTTGGGGCAGCAGTTTGAACACTGAAGCTTTCTTT. Amino acids: CASSPWGSSLNTEAFF.

The gene calls are TRBV11-3 and TRBJ2-3; TRBD1 agrees at 8 bases. Trimming cost V 5 bases and J 4 bases; bases outside gene matches: 5. The CDR3 totals 14 residues. From germline, CDR1 is SGHNT and CDR2 YENEEA. CDR3 residues: CASSQGQGADTQYF. CDR3 sequence (DNA): TGTGCCAGCAGCCAAGGACAGGGTGCAGATACGCAGTATTTT.

The chain links TRBV21-1 to TRBJ2-5; TRBD2 is the table's D call and was not checked against the DNA. TRBV21-1 is classified as a pseudogene. The CDR3 is 14 amino acids. CDR3 sequence (DNA): TGTGCCAGCAGCAACGGGGGTAGAGCAGAGACCCAGTACTTC. It codes for CASSNGGRAETQYF.

The sample holds a few counts of this clone. This rearrangement joins TRBV14 to TRBJ2-7; D may be TRBD1 or TRBD2 (5 bases each). CDR1 SGHDN and CDR2 FVKESK come from the germline V gene. CDR3 length equals 14 residues. V gave up 4 bases and J gave up 3 bases, with 13 bases separating them. The DNA for the CDR3 is TGTGCCAGCAGCCGGGGGTGGGAATACTACGAGCAGTACTTC. It yields the protein CASSRGWEYYEQYF.

J is TRBJ1-1 and V is TRBV19, with D possibly matching TRBD1 (6 bases). The CDR3 runs to 13 residues. Trimming removed 11 bases at V and 0 bases at J, with 13 bases between. CDR1 is LNHDA and CDR2 is SQIVND in the germline V gene (reference sequence). DNA for the CDR3: TGTGCCGCAACGGCAGGGGTGAACACTGAAGCTTTCTTT. It yields the protein CAATAGVNTEAFF.